These 23 T cell receptor beta chains originate from one sample sequenced in a study of blood T cell repertoires in COVID-19. Assay: immunoSEQ multiplex PCR; the TCRdb copy retains only in-frame clones and omits some. The sample records roughly 230,000 clones, roughly 84% being singletons. The material sequenced was PBMCs or T cells enriched from blood (not recorded which). These receptors were collected from a man aged 50 to 59 who had recovered from COVID-19.

The chain employs TRBV27 and TRBJ1-4; the D is unclear. Germline CDR1 reads MNHEY; CDR2 reads SMNVEV (reference sequence). Between the trimmed V and J ends, which lost 5 bases and 5 bases, there was a span of 12 bases. The length of the CDR3 is 14 residues. The CDR3 region is CASSPPGLNEKLFF. CDR3 DNA sequence: TGTGCCAGCAGTCCACCAGGCCTGAATGAAAAACTGTTTTTT.

The chain recombines TRBV6-5 with TRBJ2-7, with 10 bases identical to TRBD2. Unmatched junction bases numbered 2, after V lost 6 bases and J lost 3 bases. The CDR3 length is 13 residues. Germline assignment: CDR1 MNHEY and CDR2 SVGAGI. CDR3 nucleotide sequence: TGTGCCAGCAGGTGGACTAGCGGCTACGAGCAGTACTTC. Translation gives CASRWTSGYEQYF.

J is TRBJ2-2 and V is TRBV18; maybe TRBD2 (5 bases). V lost 3 bases and J 3 bases, leaving 8 bases between the germline ends. The CDR3 is 14 residues long. Germline CDR1 and CDR2: KGHSH and LQKENI. In DNA, the CDR3 is TGTGCCAGCTCACCGTTGCGGGACACCGGGGAGCTGTTTTTT. Residues: CASSPLRDTGELFF.

The chain is built from TRBV18 and TRBJ1-1; a weak D match, TRBD1 (5 bases). Germline lookup yields CDR1 KGHSH and CDR2 LQKENI. Trimming took off 1 base at V and 7 bases at J, with 13 bases between the two ends. This CDR3 is 14 amino acids long. DNA of the CDR3: TGTGCCAGCTCACCACAGGGGATATTGGGTGAAGCTTTCTTT. Its translation is CASSPQGILGEAFF.

The chain combines TRBV28 with TRBJ1-2, with D tentatively TRBD1 (5 bases). CDR1 is MDHEN, CDR2 SYDVKM, per germline. This CDR3 contains 12 residues. With 8 bases removed from V and 6 bases from J, the gap between germline ends came to 13 bases. CDR3 residues: CASRLGQDGYTF. CDR3 nucleotides: TGTGCCAGCCGACTGGGGCAGGATGGCTACACCTTC.

This clone was detected many times. The gene calls are TRBV7-9 and TRBJ2-7, with 8 bases identical to TRBD2. The V gene end was trimmed by 1 base and the J gene end by 3 bases; junction bases not matched to a gene: 8. The CDR3 loop spans 16 amino acids. The germline V gene has CDR1 SEHNR and CDR2 FQNEAQ (reference sequence). CDR3 region: CASSLVSGVSFYEQYF. The DNA for the CDR3 is TGTGCCAGCAGCTTAGTTAGCGGGGTAAGCTTCTACGAGCAGTACTTC.

The chain employs TRBV4-1 and TRBJ2-7, with 9 bases lining up with TRBD1. J was trimmed by 2 bases and V by 0 bases; bases with no gene match: 5. This CDR3 is 16 amino acids long. Germline CDR1 is MGHRA and CDR2 is YSYEKL. The CDR3 region has the DNA TGCGCCAGCAGCCAAGAGTACAGGGGGCTAGCCTACGAGCAGTACTTC. Translation: CASSQEYRGLAYEQYF.

This chain joins TRBV7-2 and TRBJ2-3; D remains unclear. There are 16 residues in the CDR3. Trimming cost V 0 bases and J 0 bases, with 10 bases left between them. Germline assignment: CDR1 SGHTA and CDR2 FQGNSA. CDR3: CASSLALHGSTDTQYF. The CDR3 DNA follows: TGTGCCAGCAGCTTAGCGCTCCACGGGAGCACAGATACGCAGTATTTT. The whole variable domain, remainder taken from reference TRBV7-2 and TRBJ2-3, is GAGVSQSPSNKVTEKGKDVELRCDPISGHTALYWYRQSLGQGLEFLIYFQGNSAPDKSGLPSDRFSAERTGGSVSTLTIQRTQQEDSAVYLCASSLALHGSTDTQYFGPGTRLTVL.

The chain recombines TRBV18 with TRBJ1-1; no definite D call. V gave up 4 bases and J gave up 5 bases, with 11 bases separating them. The V gene's germline CDR1 is KGHSH and CDR2 LQKENI. The CDR3 is made up of 13 amino acids. CDR3 in amino acids: CASSRSPTTEAFF. In DNA, the CDR3 is TGTGCCAGCTCACGGAGTCCCACGACTGAAGCTTTCTTT. The full variable domain, with the rest looked up from reference TRBV18 and TRBJ1-1, is NAGVMQNPRHLVRRRGQEARLRCSPMKGHSHVYWYRQLPEEGLKFMVYLQKENIIDESGMPKERFSAEFPKEGPSILRIQQVVRGDSAAYFCASSRSPTTEAFFGQGTRLTVV.

V gene TRBV5-5 combines with J gene TRBJ1-2; 10 bases are a match to TRBD1. After removal of 2 bases from V and 7 bases from J, the junction contained 11 bases not matched to a gene. CDR3 size: 16 residues. CDR1 SGHKS and CDR2 YYEKEE come from the germline V gene (reference sequence). CDR3 sequence: CASSFAPDRGRAGYTF. The CDR3 bases are TGTGCCAGCAGCTTCGCACCGGACAGGGGGAGGGCTGGCTACACCTTC. The whole variable domain, remainder taken from reference TRBV5-5 and TRBJ1-2, is DAGVTQSPTHLIKTRGQQVTLRCSPISGHKSVSWYQQVLGQGPQFIFQYYEKEERGRGNFPDRFSARQFPNYSSELNVNALLLGDSALYLCASSFAPDRGRAGYTFGSGTRLTVV.

CDR3 nucleotide sequence: TGTGCCAGCAGTTACGGGGGACAGGAGAGCTCTGGGGCCAACGTCCTGACTTTC. Residues: CASSYGGQESSGANVLTF. This rearrangement joins TRBV6-2 or TRBV6-3 to TRBJ2-6, with 8 bases aligning to TRBD1. This CDR3 region has 18 residues. Per germline, CDR1 MNHEY and CDR2 SVGEGT. The trim removed 2 bases at V and 0 bases at J, leaving 6 bases unmatched.

This CDR3 is CASIGTGYEQYF. Here the CDR3 DNA reads TGTGCCAGCATCGGGACAGGGTACGAGCAGTACTTC. The V gene is TRBV2, the J gene TRBJ2-7; TRBD1 aligns across 9 bases. The CDR3 runs to 12 residues. The germline V gene has CDR1 SNHLY and CDR2 FYNNEI. V dropped 7 bases and J dropped 4; count of bases not matched to a gene: 2.

The genes are TRBV19 and TRBJ1-5; TRBD1 might be the D (6 bases). Germline assignment: CDR1 LNHDA and CDR2 SQIVND (reference sequence). The CDR3 length is 14 residues. Trimming stripped 7 bases from V and 2 bases from J, with 12 bases between. This CDR3 is CASTTTGGNQPQHF. The DNA for the CDR3 is TGTGCCAGTACCACGACAGGTGGCAATCAGCCCCAGCATTTT.

J is TRBJ1-1 and V is TRBV5-1, with no clear D. CDR1 is SGHRS, CDR2 YFSETQ, per germline. There are 13 residues in the CDR3. V was pared by 0 bases and J by 7 bases, with 10 bases between. CDR3 DNA: TGCGCCAGCAGCTTGGGGCAAGGAGGTGAAGCTTTCTTT. The encoded protein is CASSLGQGGEAFF.

The chain links TRBV27 to TRBJ2-5; 9 positions agree with TRBD2. The V and J ends lost 5 bases and 1 base, in that order; junction bases with no gene match: 8. The CDR3 totals 16 residues. CDR1 is MNHEY and CDR2 is SMNVEV in the germline V gene (reference sequence). For the CDR3, the DNA is TGTGCCAGCAGTCAGGGACTAGCAGGGACCCAAGAGACCCAGTACTTC. Its translation is CASSQGLAGTQETQYF.

This chain's CDR3 is CASSLEMGATEAFF. DNA for the CDR3: TGTGCCAGCAGCTTAGAAATGGGAGCCACTGAAGCTTTCTTT. The chain joins TRBV11-3 to TRBJ1-1; D not certain. V lost 0 bases to trimming and J lost 4 bases, with 9 bases between them. Germline lookup yields CDR1 SGHNT and CDR2 YENEEA. The CDR3 has 14 amino acids.

The chain carries TRBV5-1 and TRBJ2-1; TRBD2 matches at 14 bases. The CDR3 sequence is 20 residues long. Looked up from germline, CDR1 is SGHRS and CDR2 is YFSETQ. With V trimmed by 0 bases and J by 0 bases, 8 bases remained unmatched. CDR3 DNA sequence: TGCGCCAGCAGCTTGGCAGGACTAGCGGGGGGCGTGAGCTCCTACAATGAGCAGTTCTTC. It codes for CASSLAGLAGGVSSYNEQFF.

The genes are TRBV28 and TRBJ2-7, with 11 bases matching TRBD2. Germline V gives CDR1 MDHEN, CDR2 SYDVKM. This CDR3 is 15 amino acids long. With 6 bases clipped from V and 4 bases from J, the junction kept 8 bases outside the gene matches. The CDR3 sequence is CASSSGTSGAYEQYF. Written as DNA, the CDR3 is TGTGCCAGCAGCAGTGGGACTAGCGGAGCTTACGAGCAGTACTTC.

V is TRBV27 and J is TRBJ1-1, with 10 bases aligning to TRBD1. CDR3 length: 17 amino acids. V lost 6 bases to trimming and J lost 0 bases; unmatched junction nucleotides: 10. CDR1 is MNHEY, CDR2 SMNVEV, per germline (reference sequence). The CDR3 DNA is TGTGCCAGCAGCCTCCGGGACAGGGGAAGGATGAACACTGAAGCTTTCTTT. Translating gives CASSLRDRGRMNTEAFF.

This clone was picked up a small number of times. The DNA of the CDR3 is TGTGCCAGCAGCTTAGTTTCGGGGTGGGACACTGAAGCTTTCTTT. Protein sequence: CASSLVSGWDTEAFF. The V call is TRBV7-9, the J call TRBJ1-1, with no clear D. Looked up from germline, CDR1 is SEHNR and CDR2 is FQNEAQ (reference sequence). V lost 1 base and J 3 bases, leaving 12 bases between the germline ends. The CDR3 is made up of 15 amino acids.

The rearrangement uses TRBV7-8 and TRBJ1-2; D is perhaps TRBD1 (5 bases). Looked up from germline, CDR1 is SGHVS and CDR2 is FQNEAQ. The CDR3 extends over 14 amino acids. V was shortened by 5 bases and J by 2 bases, with 12 bases between the two germline ends. CDR3 in DNA: TGTGCCAGCAGCCACGGACATGCAAACTATGGCTACACCTTC. Translated, it gives CASSHGHANYGYTF.

The CDR3 DNA sequence: TGTGCCAGCAGCTTAGAGCGGGGGCCTAACTACGAGCAGTACTTC. Translating it yields CASSLERGPNYEQYF. The chain employs TRBV11-2 and TRBJ2-7; tentative D call: TRBD2 (7 bases). Trimming removed 0 bases from V and 3 bases from J, with 12 bases in between. This CDR3 spans 15 amino acids. Germline CDR1 is SGHAT and CDR2 is FQNNGV.

This chain links TRBV7-3 with TRBJ1-1; D is unresolved. The CDR3 consists of 14 residues. In germline, CDR1 is SGHTA, CDR2 FQGTGA. The germline V and J ends were trimmed by 1 base and 6 bases, with 12 bases remaining between them. The chain's CDR3 is CASSLRIAGAEAFF. The CDR3 region has the DNA TGTGCCAGCAGCTTAAGGATCGCGGGCGCTGAAGCTTTCTTT.